This T cell receptor (beta chain) was captured in a study of shared clonotypes between healthy human individuals. Looking at the study overall: Donors consisted of a couple of women and a few men between 18 and 49. CD8 memory received one plate per donor, CD8 naive two, CD4 memory three and CD4 naive three.

Worth noting for this clone: What it recognizes is unknown.

Positive CCR7 selection of CD45RO-negative cells yielded the naive CD8 cells, and terminally differentiated effector memory CD45RA+ cells were excluded. Sequencing used immunoSEQ multiplex PCR; TCRdb keeps in-frame clones, though not all of them. The sample comprises some 1,900,000 clones, approximately 95% of which are singletons, and 1% to 1.5% rests with the top ten. Whole-study results and caveats: The study sampled only blood, and tissue repertoires likely differ. Read depth was anticipated to influence clonotype sharing among donors.

This CDR3 has 16 residues. From germline, CDR1 is MDHEN and CDR2 SYDVKM. Trimming shortened V by 8 bases and J by 0 bases, and 20 bases separated the two germline ends. The specimen was naive CD8+ T cells sorted from blood. The V call is TRBV28, the J call TRBJ2-7; the D gene could be TRBD1 or TRBD2 (5 bases each). This receptor was taken from a man younger than 35 in good health. CDR3 sequence (DNA): TGTGCCAGCGGGTTTATTACCCCAGGGAGCTCCTACGAGCAGTACTTC. It translates to CASGFITPGSSYEQYF.